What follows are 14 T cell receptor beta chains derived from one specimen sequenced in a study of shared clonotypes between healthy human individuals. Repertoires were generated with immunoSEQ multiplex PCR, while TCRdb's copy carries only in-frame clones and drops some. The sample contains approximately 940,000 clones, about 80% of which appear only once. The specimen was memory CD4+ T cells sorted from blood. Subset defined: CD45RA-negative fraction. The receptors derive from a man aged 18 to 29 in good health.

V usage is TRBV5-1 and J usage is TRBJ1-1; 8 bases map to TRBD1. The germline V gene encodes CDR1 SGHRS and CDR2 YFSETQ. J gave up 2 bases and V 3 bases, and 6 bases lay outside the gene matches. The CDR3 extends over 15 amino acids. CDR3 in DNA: TGCGCCAGCAGCTCGGGAGGGACAGGAAACACTGAAGCTTTCTTT. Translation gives CASSSGGTGNTEAFF.

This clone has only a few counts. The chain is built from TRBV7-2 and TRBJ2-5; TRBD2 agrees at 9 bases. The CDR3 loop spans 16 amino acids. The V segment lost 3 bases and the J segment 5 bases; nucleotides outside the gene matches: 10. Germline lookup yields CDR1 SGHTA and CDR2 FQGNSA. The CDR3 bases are TGTGCCAGCAGCTTTCCTAGCGGGATAAGGACGGAGACCCAGTACTTC. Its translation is CASSFPSGIRTETQYF.

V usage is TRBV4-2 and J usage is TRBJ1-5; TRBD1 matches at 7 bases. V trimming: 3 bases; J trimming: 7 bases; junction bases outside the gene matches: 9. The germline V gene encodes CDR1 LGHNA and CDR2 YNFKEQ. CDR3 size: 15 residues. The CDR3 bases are TGTGCCAGCAGCCAGGAAGGGGGCGCGTACCAGCCCCAGCATTTT. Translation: CASSQEGGAYQPQHF.

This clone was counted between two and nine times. CDR3 sequence: CASQDRDGLFF. CDR3 DNA sequence: TGCGCCAGCCAGGACAGGGACGGGCTGTTTTTT. J is TRBJ2-2 and V is TRBV10-2; 8 bases fit TRBD1. V shed 8 bases, J shed 13 bases, and the junction held 6 bases outside the gene matches. The germline V gene has CDR1 WSHSY and CDR2 SAAADI. The CDR3 is 11 residues long.

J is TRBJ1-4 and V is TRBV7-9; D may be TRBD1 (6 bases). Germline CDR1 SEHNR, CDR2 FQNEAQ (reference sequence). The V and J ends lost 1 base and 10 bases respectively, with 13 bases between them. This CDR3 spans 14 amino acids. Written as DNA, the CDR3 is TGTGCCAGCAGCTTAGTTGGGGGCGCGGGAAAACTGTTTTTT. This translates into CASSLVGGAGKLFF.

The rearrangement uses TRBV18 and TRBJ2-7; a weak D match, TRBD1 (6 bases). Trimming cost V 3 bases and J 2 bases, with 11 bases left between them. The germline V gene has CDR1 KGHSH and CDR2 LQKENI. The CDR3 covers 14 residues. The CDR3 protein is CASSPTTGPYEQYF. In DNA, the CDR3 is TGTGCCAGCTCACCGACCACAGGGCCCTACGAGCAGTACTTC.

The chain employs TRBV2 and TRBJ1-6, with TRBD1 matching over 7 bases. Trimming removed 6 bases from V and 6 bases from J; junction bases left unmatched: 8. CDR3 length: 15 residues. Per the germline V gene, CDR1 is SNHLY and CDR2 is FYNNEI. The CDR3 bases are TGTGCCAGCAGGGCCCAGGGGGGTAGTAATTCACCCCTCCACTTT. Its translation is CASRAQGGSNSPLHF.

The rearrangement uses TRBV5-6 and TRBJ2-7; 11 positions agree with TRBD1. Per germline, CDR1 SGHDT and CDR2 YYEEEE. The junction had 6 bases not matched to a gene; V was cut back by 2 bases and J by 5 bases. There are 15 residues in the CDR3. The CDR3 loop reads CASSFLRTGGDEQYF. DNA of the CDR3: TGTGCCAGCAGCTTTCTTCGGACAGGGGGCGACGAGCAGTACTTC. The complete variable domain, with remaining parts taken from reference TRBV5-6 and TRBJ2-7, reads DAGVTQSPTHLIKTRGQQVTLRCSPKSGHDTVSWYQQALGQGPQFIFQYYEEEERQRGNFPDRFSGHQFPNYSSELNVNALLLGDSALYLCASSFLRTGGDEQYFGPGTRLTVT.

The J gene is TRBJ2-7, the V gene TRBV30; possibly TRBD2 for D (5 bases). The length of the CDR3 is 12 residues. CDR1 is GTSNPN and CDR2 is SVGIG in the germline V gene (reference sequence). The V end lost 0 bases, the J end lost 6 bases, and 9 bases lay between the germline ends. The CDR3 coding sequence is TGTGCCTGGAGTGTACCGGGGTTCGAGCAGTACTTC. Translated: CAWSVPGFEQYF.

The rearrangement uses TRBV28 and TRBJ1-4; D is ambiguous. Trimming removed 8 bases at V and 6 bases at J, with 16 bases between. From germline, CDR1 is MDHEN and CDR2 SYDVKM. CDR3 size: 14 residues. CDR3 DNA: TGTGCCAGCGCTCTTGACATTGGTTATGAAAAACTGTTTTTT. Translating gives CASALDIGYEKLFF.

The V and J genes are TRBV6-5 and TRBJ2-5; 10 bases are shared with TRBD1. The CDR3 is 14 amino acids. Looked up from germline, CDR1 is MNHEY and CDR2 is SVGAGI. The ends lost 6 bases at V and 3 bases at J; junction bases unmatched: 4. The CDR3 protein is CASRKGTGEETQYF. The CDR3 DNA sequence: TGTGCCAGCAGAAAGGGGACAGGGGAAGAGACCCAGTACTTC.

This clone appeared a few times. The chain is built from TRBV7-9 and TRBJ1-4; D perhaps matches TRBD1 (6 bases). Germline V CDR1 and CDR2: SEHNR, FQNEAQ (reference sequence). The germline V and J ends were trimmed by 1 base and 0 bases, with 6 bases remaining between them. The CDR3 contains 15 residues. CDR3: CASSLGQATNEKLFF. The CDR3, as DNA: TGTGCCAGCAGCTTAGGACAGGCAACTAATGAAAAACTGTTTTTT.

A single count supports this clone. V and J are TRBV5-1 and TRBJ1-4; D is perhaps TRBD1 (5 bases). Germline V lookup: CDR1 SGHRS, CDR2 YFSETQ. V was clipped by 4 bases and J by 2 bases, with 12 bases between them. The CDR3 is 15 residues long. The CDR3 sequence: CASSPRPGTNEKLFF. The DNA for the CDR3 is TGCGCCAGCAGCCCCCGGCCAGGGACTAATGAAAAACTGTTTTTT.

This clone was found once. The CDR3, as DNA: TGTGCCAGCAGTACGCAGGGGGGAGGAAAAGATACGCAGTATTTT. This gives the protein CASSTQGGGKDTQYF. This sequence joins TRBV25-1 and TRBJ2-3; TRBD1 might be the D (7 bases). V gave up 5 bases and J gave up 5 bases, with 17 bases separating them. This CDR3 spans 15 amino acids. CDR1 is MGHDK, CDR2 SYGVNS, per germline.